The T cell receptor beta chain described here comes from a study of T cells in Graves' hyperthyroidism and ophthalmopathy. Amplified regions were TCR beta CDR3 sequences from RNA transcripts. First-round RT-PCR of the TCR CDR3 relied on the HTBI primer set. TCRdb passed the multiplex PCR reads through MiXCR, listing each CDR3 protein once. The sample has roughly 740,000 distinct CDR3 sequences; about 15% are singletons. CDR3 length equals 17 residues. V was pared by 5 bases and J by 0 bases, with 17 bases between. CDR1 is MDHEN and CDR2 is SYDVKM in the germline V gene. This clonotype was recorded a few times. Antigen: not known. The study's findings and limits: Ophthalmopathy, which appeared later, was predicted by the model a median about 5.9 months before onset. From stable hyperthyroidism, ophthalmopathy was separated by a 13 V-J model. Blood also carried most thyroid clonotypes expanded above 0.001.

Graves' hyperthyroidism was deemed stable absent ophthalmopathy progression within 18 months. Sequencing used blood. This chain links TRBV28 with TRBJ1-3, with D tentatively TRBD1 (5 bases). This receptor was identified in a man between 18 and 29 years old with Graves' hyperthyroidism. The CDR3 DNA reads as TGTGCCAGCAGTCCTAACCCTTGGGGCCACTCTGGAAACACCATATATTTT. As protein: CASSPNPWGHSGNTIYF.